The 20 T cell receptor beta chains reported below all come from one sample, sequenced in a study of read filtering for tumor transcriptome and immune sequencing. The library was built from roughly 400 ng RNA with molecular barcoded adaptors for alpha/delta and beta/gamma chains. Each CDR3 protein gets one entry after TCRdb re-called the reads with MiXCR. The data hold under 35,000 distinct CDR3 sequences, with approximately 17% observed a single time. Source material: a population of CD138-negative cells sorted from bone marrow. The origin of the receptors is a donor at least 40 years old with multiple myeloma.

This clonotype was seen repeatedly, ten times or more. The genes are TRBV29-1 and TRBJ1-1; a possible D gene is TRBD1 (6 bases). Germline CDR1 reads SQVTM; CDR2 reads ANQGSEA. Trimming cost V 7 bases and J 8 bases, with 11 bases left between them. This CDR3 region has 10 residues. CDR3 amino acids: CSARTAEAFF. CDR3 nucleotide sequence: TGCAGCGCCCGGACAGCCGAAGCTTTCTTT.

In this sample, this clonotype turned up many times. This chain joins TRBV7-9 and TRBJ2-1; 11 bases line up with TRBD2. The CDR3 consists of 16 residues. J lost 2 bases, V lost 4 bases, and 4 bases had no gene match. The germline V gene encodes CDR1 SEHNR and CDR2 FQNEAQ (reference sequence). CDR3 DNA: TGTGCCAGCAGCTCCTTAGCGGGGGGGCCCTACAATGAGCAGTTCTTC. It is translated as CASSSLAGGPYNEQFF.

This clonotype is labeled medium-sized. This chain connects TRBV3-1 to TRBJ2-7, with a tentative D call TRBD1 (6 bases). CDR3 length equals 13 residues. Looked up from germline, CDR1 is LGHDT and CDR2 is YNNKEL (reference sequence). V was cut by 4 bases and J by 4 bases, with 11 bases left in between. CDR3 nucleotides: TGTGCCAGCAGCCGTGGCAGGGGTTACGAGCAGTACTTC. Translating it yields CASSRGRGYEQYF.

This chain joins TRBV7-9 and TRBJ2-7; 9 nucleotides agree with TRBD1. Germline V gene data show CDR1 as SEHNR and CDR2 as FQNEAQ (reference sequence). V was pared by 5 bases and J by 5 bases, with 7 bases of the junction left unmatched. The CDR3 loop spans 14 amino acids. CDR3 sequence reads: CASSPGTGFDEQYF. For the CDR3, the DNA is TGTGCCAGCAGCCCAGGGACAGGGTTCGACGAGCAGTACTTC.

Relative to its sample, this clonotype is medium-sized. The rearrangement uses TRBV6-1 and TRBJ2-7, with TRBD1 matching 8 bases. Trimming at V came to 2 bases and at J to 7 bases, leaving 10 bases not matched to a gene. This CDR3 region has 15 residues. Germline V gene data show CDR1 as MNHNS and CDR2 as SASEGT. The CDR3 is CASSELSGGNGEQYF. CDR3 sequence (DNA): TGTGCCAGCAGTGAACTATCAGGGGGCAACGGAGAGCAGTACTTC.

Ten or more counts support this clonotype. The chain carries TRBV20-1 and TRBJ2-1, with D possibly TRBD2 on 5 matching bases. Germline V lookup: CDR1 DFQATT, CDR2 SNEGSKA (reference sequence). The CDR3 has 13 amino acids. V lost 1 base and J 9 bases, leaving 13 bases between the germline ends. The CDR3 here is CSARGPLVGEQFF. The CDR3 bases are TGCAGTGCTAGAGGGCCACTAGTAGGTGAGCAGTTCTTC.

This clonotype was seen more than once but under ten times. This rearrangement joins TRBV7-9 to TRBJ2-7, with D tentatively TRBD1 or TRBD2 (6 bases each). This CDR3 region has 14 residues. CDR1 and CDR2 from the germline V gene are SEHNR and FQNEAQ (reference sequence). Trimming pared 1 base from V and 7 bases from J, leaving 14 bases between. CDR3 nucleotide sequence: TGTGCCAGCAGCTTAGAAGGGGGGTTAGGGGAGCAGTACTTC. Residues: CASSLEGGLGEQYF.

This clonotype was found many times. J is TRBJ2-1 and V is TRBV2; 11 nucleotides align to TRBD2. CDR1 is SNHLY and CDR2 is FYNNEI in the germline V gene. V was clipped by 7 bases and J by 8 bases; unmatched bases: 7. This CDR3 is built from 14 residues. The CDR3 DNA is TGTGCCAGCACTAGGGCTAGCGGGAGGTATGAGCAGTTCTTC. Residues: CASTRASGRYEQFF.

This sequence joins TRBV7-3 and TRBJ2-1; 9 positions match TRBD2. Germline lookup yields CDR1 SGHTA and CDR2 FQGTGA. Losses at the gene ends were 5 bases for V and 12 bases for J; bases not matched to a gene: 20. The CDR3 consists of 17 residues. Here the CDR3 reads CASSLGAGLAGGCGQFF. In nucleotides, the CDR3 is TGTGCCAGCAGCCTTGGCGCGGGACTGGCGGGGGGGTGTGGGCAGTTCTTC.

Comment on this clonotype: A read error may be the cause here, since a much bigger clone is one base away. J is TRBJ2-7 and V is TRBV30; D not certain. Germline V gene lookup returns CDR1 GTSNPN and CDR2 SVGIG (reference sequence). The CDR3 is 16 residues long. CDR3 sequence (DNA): TGTGCCAGGAGTGTAGGTCAGCTCAACTCTAAAAACGAGCAGTACTTC. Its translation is CARSVGQLNSKNEQYF.

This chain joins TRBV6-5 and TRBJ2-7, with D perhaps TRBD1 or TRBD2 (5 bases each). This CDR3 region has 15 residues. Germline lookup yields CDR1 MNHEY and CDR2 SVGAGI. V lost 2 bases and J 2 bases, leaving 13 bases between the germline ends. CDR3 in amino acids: CASSYGGGVAYEQYF. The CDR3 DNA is TGTGCCAGCAGTTACGGTGGGGGAGTAGCCTACGAGCAGTACTTC.

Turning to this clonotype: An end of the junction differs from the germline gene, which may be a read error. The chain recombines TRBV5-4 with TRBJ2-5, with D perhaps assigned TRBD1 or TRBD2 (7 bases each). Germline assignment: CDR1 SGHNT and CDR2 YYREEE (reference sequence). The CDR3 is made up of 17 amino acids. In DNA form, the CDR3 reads TGTACCAGCAGGGGGGGGCGCGCAGGGACAATCCAAGAGACCCAGTACTTC. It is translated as CTSRGGRAGTIQETQYF.

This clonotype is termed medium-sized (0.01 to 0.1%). CDR3 sequence: CASSQGLGYEQFF. The CDR3 region has the DNA TGTGCCAGCAGCCAAGGGTTGGGCTATGAGCAGTTCTTC. V gene TRBV3-1 combines with J gene TRBJ2-1; D not resolved. The CDR3 spans 13 residues. V was trimmed by 1 base and J by 8 bases, leaving 9 bases between them. Germline V gene sequence: CDR1 LGHDT, CDR2 YNNKEL (reference sequence).

The CDR3 coding sequence is TGTGCCAGCAGTTCACTTCGACAGGGCCCTCGTCAGCCCCAGCATTTT. This encodes CASSSLRQGPRQPQHF. The chain joins TRBV28 to TRBJ1-5, with 7 positions matching TRBD1. This CDR3 comprises 16 residues. Looked up from germline, CDR1 is MDHEN and CDR2 is SYDVKM. V trimming: 4 bases; J trimming: 6 bases; junction bases outside the gene matches: 12.

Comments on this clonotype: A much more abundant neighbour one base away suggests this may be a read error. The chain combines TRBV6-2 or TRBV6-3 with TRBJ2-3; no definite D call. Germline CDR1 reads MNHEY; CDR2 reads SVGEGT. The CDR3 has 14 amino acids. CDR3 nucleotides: TGTGCCAGCAGTTACCCCACCGCCACAGATACGCAGTGTTTT. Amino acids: CASSYPTATDTQCF.

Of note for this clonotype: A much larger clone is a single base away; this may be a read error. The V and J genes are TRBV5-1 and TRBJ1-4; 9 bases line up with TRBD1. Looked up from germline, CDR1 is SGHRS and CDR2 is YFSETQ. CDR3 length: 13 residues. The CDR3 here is CASSRTGEEKPFF. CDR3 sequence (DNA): TGCGCCAGCAGCCGGACAGGGGAGGAAAAACCGTTTTTT.

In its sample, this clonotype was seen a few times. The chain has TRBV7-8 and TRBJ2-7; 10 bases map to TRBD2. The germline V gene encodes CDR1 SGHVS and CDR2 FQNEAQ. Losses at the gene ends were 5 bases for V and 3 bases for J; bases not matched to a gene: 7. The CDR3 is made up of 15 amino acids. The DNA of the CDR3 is TGTGCCAGCAGCCTCGGACTAGCGGAAAACTACGAGCAGTACTTC. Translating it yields CASSLGLAENYEQYF.

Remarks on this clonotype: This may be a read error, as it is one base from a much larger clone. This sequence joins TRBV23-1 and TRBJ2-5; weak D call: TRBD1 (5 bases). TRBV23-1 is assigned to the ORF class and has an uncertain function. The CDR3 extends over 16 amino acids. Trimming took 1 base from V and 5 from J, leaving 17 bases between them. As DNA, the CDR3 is TGCGCCAGCAGTCAATGGGCAGGGAAACTGGAGGAGACCCAGTACTTC. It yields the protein CASSQWAGKLEETQYF.

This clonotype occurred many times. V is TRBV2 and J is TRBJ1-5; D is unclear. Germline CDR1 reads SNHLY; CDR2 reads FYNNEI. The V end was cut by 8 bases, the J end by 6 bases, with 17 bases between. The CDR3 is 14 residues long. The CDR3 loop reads CASAVTGSGQPQHF. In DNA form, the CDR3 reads TGTGCCAGCGCTGTGACCGGGTCTGGTCAGCCCCAGCATTTT.

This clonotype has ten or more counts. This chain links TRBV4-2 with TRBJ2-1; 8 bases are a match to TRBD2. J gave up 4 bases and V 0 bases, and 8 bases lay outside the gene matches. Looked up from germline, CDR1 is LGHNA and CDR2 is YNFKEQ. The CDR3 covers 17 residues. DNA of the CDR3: TGTGCCAGCAGCCAAGACCCCACTAGCGGATTGTACAATGAGCAGTTCTTC. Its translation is CASSQDPTSGLYNEQFF.